Presented here are 6 T cell receptor beta chains from one specimen sequenced in a study of CD8+CD57+ T cells in acquired aplastic anemia. Genomic DNA, serving as template, underwent TCR beta VDJ and CDR3 profiling. TCRdb reprocessed the reads via MiXCR and lists one record per CDR3 protein. The sample includes approximately 470,000 distinct CDR3 sequences, approximately 33% of them seen just once. The authors sequenced patients whose flow cytometry had shown CD8+CD57+ cell expansion. The sequencing sample was made of sorted CD4+, CD8+, or CD8+CD57+ T cells (not recorded which) from PBMCs. All receptors come from a human donor with aplastic anemia.

J is TRBJ2-7 and V is TRBV15; possibly TRBD1 for D (7 bases). The ends were cut back, 2 bases at V and 3 bases at J, with 17 bases in the middle. Germline assignment: CDR1 LNHNV and CDR2 YYDKDF (reference sequence). This CDR3 is 16 amino acids long. The CDR3 coding sequence is TGTGCCACCAGCAGAAATCCGGAGGGGGCTGGCTACGAGCAGTACTTC. Translating it yields CATSRNPEGAGYEQYF.

This clonotype has ten or more counts. The DNA for the CDR3 is TGTGCCAGCAGTGAATTATATTCGGTACGGGTCATGTTATACGAGCAGTACTTC. As protein: CASSELYSVRVMLYEQYF. The V call is TRBV25-1, the J call TRBJ2-7; D gene ambiguous. V was cut by 1 base and J by 4 bases, with 23 bases left in between. The CDR3 has 18 residues. Germline V gene data show CDR1 as MGHDK and CDR2 as SYGVNS.

This clonotype was seen only a few times. This chain connects TRBV6-1 to TRBJ1-2; 7 bases match TRBD1. Germline V gene data show CDR1 as MNHNS and CDR2 as SASEGT. The V gene end was trimmed by 7 bases and the J gene end by 2 bases; junction bases not matched to a gene: 7. This CDR3 is built from 14 residues. In DNA, the CDR3 is TGTGCCAGCAAAACAGGGGCGAAGAACTATGGCTACACCTTC. This gives the protein CASKTGAKNYGYTF.

This rearrangement joins TRBV29-1 to TRBJ1-3; D call uncertain. The V and J ends lost 4 bases and 0 bases respectively, with 4 bases between them. The CDR3 has 12 amino acids. The germline V gene has CDR1 SQVTM and CDR2 ANQGSEA. The CDR3, as DNA: TGCAGCGTTGTAGACTCTGGAAACACCATATATTTT. Translated, it gives CSVVDSGNTIYF. The full variable domain, with the rest looked up from reference TRBV29-1 and TRBJ1-3, is SAVISQKPSRDICQRGTSLTIQCQVDSQVTMMFWYRQQPGQSLTLIATANQGSEATYESGFVIDKFPISRPNLTFSTLTVSNMSPEDSSIYLCSVVDSGNTIYFGEGSWLTVV.

This chain uses TRBV12-3 or TRBV12-4 with TRBJ2-1; 14 bases match TRBD2. The CDR3 has 15 amino acids. V dropped 7 bases and J dropped 6; count of bases not matched to a gene: 5. CDR3 region: CASILGTSGGNEQFF. The CDR3 nucleotides read TGTGCCAGCATCCTTGGGACTAGCGGGGGCAATGAGCAGTTCTTC.

This clonotype has just a few counts. V gene TRBV20-1 combines with J gene TRBJ2-5; 7 nucleotides align to TRBD2. J was trimmed by 2 bases and V by 5 bases; bases with no gene match: 17. From germline, CDR1 is DFQATT and CDR2 SNEGSKA (reference sequence). This CDR3 region has 17 residues. DNA for the CDR3: TGCAGTGCTCCAGATTCGGCTAGCGGCCCCGTACAAGAGACCCAGTACTTC. Translated, it gives CSAPDSASGPVQETQYF.